The 11 T cell receptor beta chains given below trace back to one sample, sequenced in a study of cytomegalovirus exposure and HLA in healthy donors. Some clones are missing from TCRdb's copy, which holds only in-frame ones; the method was immunoSEQ multiplex PCR. Here the sample spans 250,000 or so clones, roughly 87% being singletons. What was sequenced was PBMCs. The receptor source for this set is a man aged 18-30 years in good health and CMV-seropositive.

V usage is TRBV25-1 and J usage is TRBJ2-2; 11 nucleotides match TRBD1. This CDR3 region has 16 residues. V shed 6 bases and J 3 bases; nucleotides not matched to a gene: 6. Per the germline V gene, CDR1 is MGHDK and CDR2 is SYGVNS. In DNA, the CDR3 is TGTGCCAGCAGCTGGACAGGGGGCTTGGACACCGGGGAGCTGTTTTTT. It is translated as CASSWTGGLDTGELFF.

Comment on this clone: At one end the junction does not follow the germline gene, possibly because of a read error. The V and J genes are TRBV12-5 and TRBJ1-1, with D maybe TRBD1 (5 bases). In germline, CDR1 is LGHNT, CDR2 FRNRAP. The CDR3 sequence is 12 residues long. CDR3 DNA: TGTGCTAGTGGCTTGGACATCACTGAAGCTTTCTTT. Protein sequence: CASGLDITEAFF.

J is TRBJ1-1 and V is TRBV2, with 10 nucleotides matching TRBD1. The CDR3 has 17 amino acids. The V gene's germline CDR1 is SNHLY and CDR2 FYNNEI. The junction had 6 bases not matched to a gene; V was cut back by 2 bases and J by 0 bases. The CDR3 sequence is CASSEYGTGDLNTEAFF. CDR3 nucleotides: TGTGCCAGCAGTGAATACGGGACAGGGGACTTGAACACTGAAGCTTTCTTT.

The chain joins TRBV27 to TRBJ1-5; TRBD1 agrees at 7 bases. CDR1 and CDR2 from the germline V gene are MNHEY and SMNVEV (reference sequence). The CDR3 is 16 residues long. J was trimmed by 4 bases and V by 5 bases; bases with no gene match: 11. CDR3 in DNA: TGTGCCAGCAGTCCTACTCGGACAGGCGCAAATCAGCCCCAGCATTTT. It yields the protein CASSPTRTGANQPQHF.

The chain uses TRBV14 and TRBJ2-1, with 9 bases matching TRBD2. CDR1 is SGHDN, CDR2 FVKESK, per germline. The CDR3 consists of 12 residues. After removal of 2 bases from V and 15 bases from J, the junction contained 5 bases not matched to a gene. The CDR3 loop is CASSQYSGRLFF. The CDR3 DNA sequence: TGTGCCAGCAGCCAATATAGCGGGAGACTGTTCTTC.

V is TRBV5-1 and J is TRBJ2-1; 12 bases agree with TRBD1. Germline V gene data show CDR1 as SGHRS and CDR2 as YFSETQ. The V gene end was trimmed by 3 bases and the J gene end by 7 bases; junction bases not matched to a gene: 8. CDR3 length: 16 residues. In DNA, the CDR3 is TGCGCCAGCAGCTGGGGGACAGGGGGCGCTTATAATGAGCAGTTCTTC. It is translated as CASSWGTGGAYNEQFF.

This chain joins TRBV9 and TRBJ2-3; D is unclear. V was clipped by 4 bases and J by 0 bases, with 12 bases between them. This CDR3 is built from 15 residues. Germline V gives CDR1 SGDLS, CDR2 YYNGEE. The CDR3 DNA is TGTGCCAGCAGCTTACGCATTCTTAGCACAGATACGCAGTATTTT. Its translation is CASSLRILSTDTQYF.

V is TRBV5-1 and J is TRBJ2-2; the D is unclear. The CDR3 has 14 amino acids. Germline V gene lookup returns CDR1 SGHRS and CDR2 YFSETQ. The V end was cut by 4 bases, the J end by 6 bases, with 13 bases between. This chain's CDR3 is CASSPVPPSGELFF. The DNA for the CDR3 is TGCGCCAGCAGCCCGGTGCCCCCTTCCGGGGAGCTGTTTTTT.

V gene TRBV9 combines with J gene TRBJ1-2; TRBD1 matches at 9 bases. This CDR3 spans 16 amino acids. The trim removed 3 bases at V and 4 bases at J, leaving 10 bases unmatched. In germline, CDR1 is SGDLS, CDR2 YYNGEE. As DNA, the CDR3 is TGTGCCAGCAGCGGAACTAACAGGGGGCTAGGCTATGGCTACACCTTC. It translates to CASSGTNRGLGYGYTF.

The V and J genes are TRBV11-2 and TRBJ1-1; D possibly corresponds to TRBD1 (6 bases). Germline CDR1 is SGHAT and CDR2 is FQNNGV. The V and J ends lost 0 bases and 5 bases respectively, with 16 bases between them. This CDR3 is 16 amino acids long. This CDR3 is CASSLDIGGAGTEAFF. CDR3 in DNA: TGTGCCAGCAGCTTAGATATTGGGGGCGCAGGGACTGAAGCTTTCTTT. The full variable domain, in which reference TRBV11-2 and TRBJ1-1 provide the parts outside the CDR3, is EAGVAQSPRYKIIEKRQSVAFWCNPISGHATLYWYQQILGQGPKLLIQFQNNGVVDDSQLPKDRFSAERLKGVDSTLKIQPAKLEDSAVYLCASSLDIGGAGTEAFFGQGTRLTVV.

The chain combines TRBV6-5 with TRBJ1-1, with 9 bases fitting TRBD1. V dropped 6 bases and J dropped 6; count of bases not matched to a gene: 8. The CDR3 is made up of 14 amino acids. CDR1 and CDR2 from the germline V gene are MNHEY and SVGAGI. CDR3 DNA: TGTGCCAGCAGCTCACAGGGGGCCGGTGCTGAAGCTTTCTTT. Encoded protein: CASSSQGAGAEAFF.